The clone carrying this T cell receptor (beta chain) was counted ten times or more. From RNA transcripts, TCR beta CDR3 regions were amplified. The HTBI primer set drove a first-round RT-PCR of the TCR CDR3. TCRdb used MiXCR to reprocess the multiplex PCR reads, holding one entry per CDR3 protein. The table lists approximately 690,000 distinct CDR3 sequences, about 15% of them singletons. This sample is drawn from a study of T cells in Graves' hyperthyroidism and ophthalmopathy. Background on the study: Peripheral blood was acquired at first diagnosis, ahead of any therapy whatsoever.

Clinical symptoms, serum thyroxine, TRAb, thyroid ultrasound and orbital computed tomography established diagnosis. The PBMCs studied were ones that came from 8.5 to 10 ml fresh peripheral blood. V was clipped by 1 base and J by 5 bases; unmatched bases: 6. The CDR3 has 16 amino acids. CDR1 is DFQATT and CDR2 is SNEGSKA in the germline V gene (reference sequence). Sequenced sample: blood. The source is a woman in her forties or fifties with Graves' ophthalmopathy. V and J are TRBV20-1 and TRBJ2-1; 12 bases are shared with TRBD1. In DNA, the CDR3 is TGCAGTGCTAGAGGTCCCGGGACAGGGGGCAACAATGAGCAGTTCTTC. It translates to CSARGPGTGGNNEQFF.